Listed below are T cell receptor beta chains from one sample, sequenced in a study of shared clonotypes between healthy human individuals. Profiling relied on immunoSEQ multiplex PCR, and the TCRdb table lists in-frame clones only, not all of them. The table lists some 2.1 million clones, roughly 93% of them singletons. The sequenced material came from naive CD8+ T cells from PBMCs. The receptors here all came from a man younger than 30 in good health. Some clones in this sample may be carry-over from other donors' samples. Both conserved end residues are part of each CDR3. Clone sizes are given selectively: once, few, many, or a class where the clone is expanded.

size	V	J	length	CDR3
.	TRBV28	TRBJ2-7	15	CASSPSDNPHYEQYF
.	TRBV10-3	TRBJ2-5	11	CAIRDQETQYF
.	TRBV27	TRBJ2-5	15	CASSTVDREQETQYF
.	TRBV5-1	TRBJ2-6	15	CASSQLPSGANVLTF
.	TRBV7-8	TRBJ2-2	13	CASSQGWTGELFF
once	TRBV28	TRBJ2-3	16	CASAPLGLARTDTQYF
.	TRBV5-1	TRBJ1-1	15	CASSLRPGKNTEAFF
.	TRBV7-9	TRBJ1-3	17	CASSYAPRLNSGNTIYF
.	TRBV15	TRBJ1-3	15	CATSRAPFMPNTIYF
.	TRBV28	TRBJ2-3	15	CASSLARGGQDTQYF
.	TRBV28	TRBJ2-1	14	CASSLYGGVNEQFF
.	TRBV16	TRBJ2-7	15	CASSNTGTPGYEQYF
once	TRBV19	TRBJ2-1	14	CASSISGTYNEQFF
once	TRBV9	TRBJ1-3	16	CASSVGILADGNTIYF
.	TRBV9	TRBJ2-1	17	CASSEALGLARYNEQFF
.	TRBV6-1	TRBJ1-2	10	CASNGDGYTF
.	TRBV5-4	TRBJ2-7	16	CASSAGFAPNLYEQYF
.	TRBV7-2	TRBJ1-2	13	CASSLSQNYGYTF
.	TRBV21-1	TRBJ2-7	16	CASSRRGLANSYEQYF
.	TRBV29-1	TRBJ2-5	13	CSVSTGRGETQYF
once	TRBV19	TRBJ1-1	13	CASNIGGNTEAFF
.	TRBV7-6	TRBJ2-1	14	CASSLGGDYNEQFF
.	TRBV4-2	TRBJ2-2	16	CASSQWLADSTGELFF
.	TRBV7-2	TRBJ2-1	16	CASSGWGETSYNEQFF
.	TRBV5-6	TRBJ2-7	13	CASRDTLSYEQYF
.	TRBV6-1	TRBJ1-1	10	CALGNTEAFF
.	TRBV5-5	TRBJ1-1	11	CASSSLGEAFF
.	TRBV29-1	TRBJ2-5	15	CSVGSGDSVQETQYF
.	TRBV7-8	TRBJ2-3	18	CASSLELGTSGRADTQYF
.	TRBV27	TRBJ2-7	11	CVVGSSYEQYF
.	TRBV10-1	TRBJ2-5	13	CASSEWGRETQYF
.	TRBV7-9	TRBJ2-7	14	CASTAGTGVYEQYF